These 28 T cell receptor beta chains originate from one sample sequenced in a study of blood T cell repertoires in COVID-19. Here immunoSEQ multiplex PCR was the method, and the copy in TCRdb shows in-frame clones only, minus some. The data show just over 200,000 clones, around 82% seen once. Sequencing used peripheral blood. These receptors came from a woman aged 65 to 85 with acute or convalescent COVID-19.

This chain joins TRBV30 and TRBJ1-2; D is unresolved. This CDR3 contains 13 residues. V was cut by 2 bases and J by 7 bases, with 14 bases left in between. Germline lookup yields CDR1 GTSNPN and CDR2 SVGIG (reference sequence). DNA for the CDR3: TGTGCCTGGAGTTATGGAGGGTTTCGTGGCTACACCTTC. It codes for CAWSYGGFRGYTF.

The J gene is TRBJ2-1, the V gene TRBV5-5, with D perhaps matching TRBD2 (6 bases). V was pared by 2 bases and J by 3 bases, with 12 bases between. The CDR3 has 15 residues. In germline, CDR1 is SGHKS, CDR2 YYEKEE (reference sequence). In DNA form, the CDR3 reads TGTGCCAGCAGCTTAACGGGAGACGACTACAATGAGCAGTTCTTC. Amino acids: CASSLTGDDYNEQFF. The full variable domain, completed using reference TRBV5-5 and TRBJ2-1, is DAGVTQSPTHLIKTRGQQVTLRCSPISGHKSVSWYQQVLGQGPQFIFQYYEKEERGRGNFPDRFSARQFPNYSSELNVNALLLGDSALYLCASSLTGDDYNEQFFGPGTRLTVL.

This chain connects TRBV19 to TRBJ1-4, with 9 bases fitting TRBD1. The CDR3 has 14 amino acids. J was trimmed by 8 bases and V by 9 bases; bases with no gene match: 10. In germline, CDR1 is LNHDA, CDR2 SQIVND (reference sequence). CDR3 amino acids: CASRSRDRDEKLFF. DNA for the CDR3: TGTGCCAGCCGGTCCCGGGACAGGGACGAAAAACTGTTTTTT. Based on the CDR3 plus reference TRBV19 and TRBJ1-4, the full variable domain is DGGITQSPKYLFRKEGQNVTLSCEQNLNHDAMYWYRQDPGQGLRLIYYSQIVNDFQKGDIAEGYSVSREKKESFPLTVTSAQKNPTAFYLCASRSRDRDEKLFFGSGTQLSVL.

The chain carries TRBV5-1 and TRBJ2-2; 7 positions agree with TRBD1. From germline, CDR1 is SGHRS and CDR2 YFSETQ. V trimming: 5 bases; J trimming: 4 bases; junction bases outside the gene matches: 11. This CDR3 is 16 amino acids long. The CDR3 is CASRETGYRGTGELFF. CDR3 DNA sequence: TGCGCCAGCAGGGAGACAGGGTATCGAGGCACCGGGGAGCTGTTTTTT.

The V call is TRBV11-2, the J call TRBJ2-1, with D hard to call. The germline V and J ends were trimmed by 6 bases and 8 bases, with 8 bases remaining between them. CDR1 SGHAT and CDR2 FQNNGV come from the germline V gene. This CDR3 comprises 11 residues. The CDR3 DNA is TGTGCCAGCAGGTCCCAGGATGAGCAGTTCTTC. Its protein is CASRSQDEQFF.

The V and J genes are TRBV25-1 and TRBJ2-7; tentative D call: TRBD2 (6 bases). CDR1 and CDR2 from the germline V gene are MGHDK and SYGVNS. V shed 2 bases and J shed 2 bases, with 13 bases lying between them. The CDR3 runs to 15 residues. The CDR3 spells CASSETGVLPYEQYF. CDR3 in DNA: TGTGCCAGCAGTGAAACGGGGGTTTTGCCCTACGAGCAGTACTTC.

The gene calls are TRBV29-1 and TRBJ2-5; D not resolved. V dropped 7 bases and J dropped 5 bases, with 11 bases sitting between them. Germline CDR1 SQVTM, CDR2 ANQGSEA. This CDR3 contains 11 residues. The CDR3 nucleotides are TGCAGCGCCGAGGTACGGGAGACCCAGTACTTC. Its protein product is CSAEVRETQYF.

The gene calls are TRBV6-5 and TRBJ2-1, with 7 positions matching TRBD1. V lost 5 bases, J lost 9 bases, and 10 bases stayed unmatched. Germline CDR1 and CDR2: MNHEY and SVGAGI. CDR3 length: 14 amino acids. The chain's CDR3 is CASSKGAAVGEQFF. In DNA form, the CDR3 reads TGTGCCAGCAGTAAGGGGGCAGCGGTGGGTGAGCAGTTCTTC.

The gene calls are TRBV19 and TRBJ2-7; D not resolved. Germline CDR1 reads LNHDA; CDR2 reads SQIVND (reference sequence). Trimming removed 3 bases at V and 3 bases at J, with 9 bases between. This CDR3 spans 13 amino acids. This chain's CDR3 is CASSIYVFYEQYF. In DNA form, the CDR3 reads TGTGCCAGTAGTATTTATGTATTCTACGAGCAGTACTTC.

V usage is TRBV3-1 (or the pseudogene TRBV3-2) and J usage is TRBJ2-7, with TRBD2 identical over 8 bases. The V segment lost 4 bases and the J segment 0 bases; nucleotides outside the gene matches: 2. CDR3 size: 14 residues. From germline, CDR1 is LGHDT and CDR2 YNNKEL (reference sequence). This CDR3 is CASSRRGGSYEQYF. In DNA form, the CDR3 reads TGTGCCAGCAGCCGTCGGGGGGGCTCCTACGAGCAGTACTTC.

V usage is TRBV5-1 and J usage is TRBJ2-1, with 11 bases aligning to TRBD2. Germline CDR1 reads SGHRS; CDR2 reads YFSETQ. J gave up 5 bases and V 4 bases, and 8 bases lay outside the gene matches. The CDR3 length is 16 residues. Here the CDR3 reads CASSGTGTSGDNEQFF. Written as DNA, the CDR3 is TGCGCCAGCAGCGGGACCGGGACTAGCGGTGACAATGAGCAGTTCTTC. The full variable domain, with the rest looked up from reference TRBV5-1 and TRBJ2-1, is KAGVTQTPRYLIKTRGQQVTLSCSPISGHRSVSWYQQTPGQGLQFLFEYFSETQRNKGNFPGRFSGRQFSNSRSEMNVSTLELGDSALYLCASSGTGTSGDNEQFFGPGTRLTVL.

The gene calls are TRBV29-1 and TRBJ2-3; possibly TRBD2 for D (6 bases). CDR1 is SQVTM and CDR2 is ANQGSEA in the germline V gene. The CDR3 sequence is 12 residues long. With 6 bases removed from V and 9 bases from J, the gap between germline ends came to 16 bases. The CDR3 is CSVASSVDTQYF. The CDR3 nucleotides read TGCAGCGTCGCGTCTAGCGTTGACACGCAGTATTTT.

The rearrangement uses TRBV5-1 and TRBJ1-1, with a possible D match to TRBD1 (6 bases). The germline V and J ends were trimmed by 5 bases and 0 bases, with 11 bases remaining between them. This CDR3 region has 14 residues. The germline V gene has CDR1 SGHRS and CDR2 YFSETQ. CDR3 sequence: CASRVDSLNTEAFF. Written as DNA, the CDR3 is TGCGCCAGCAGGGTGGACAGTTTGAACACTGAAGCTTTCTTT. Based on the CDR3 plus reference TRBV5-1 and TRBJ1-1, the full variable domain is KAGVTQTPRYLIKTRGQQVTLSCSPISGHRSVSWYQQTPGQGLQFLFEYFSETQRNKGNFPGRFSGRQFSNSRSEMNVSTLELGDSALYLCASRVDSLNTEAFFGQGTRLTVV.

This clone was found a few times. As DNA, the CDR3 is TGTGCCAGCAGCCAAGATTACAGGGGGCAGAATCAGCCCCAGCATTTT. Residues: CASSQDYRGQNQPQHF. J is TRBJ1-5 and V is TRBV3-1 (or the pseudogene TRBV3-2), with TRBD1 matching over 9 bases. Germline CDR1 reads LGHDT; CDR2 reads YNNKEL (reference sequence). The junction had 4 bases not matched to a gene; V was cut back by 0 bases and J by 4 bases. CDR3 length: 16 residues.

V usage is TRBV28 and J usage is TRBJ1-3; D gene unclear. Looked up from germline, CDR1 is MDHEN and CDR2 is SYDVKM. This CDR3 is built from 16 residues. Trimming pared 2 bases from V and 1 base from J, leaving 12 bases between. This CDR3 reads CASSLEPGRSGNTIYF. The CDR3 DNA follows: TGTGCCAGCAGTTTAGAGCCGGGAAGGTCTGGAAACACCATATATTTT.

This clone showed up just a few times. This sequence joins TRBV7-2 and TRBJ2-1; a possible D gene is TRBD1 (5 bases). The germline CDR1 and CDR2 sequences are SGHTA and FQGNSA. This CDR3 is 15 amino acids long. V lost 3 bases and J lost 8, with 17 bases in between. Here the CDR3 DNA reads TGTGCCAGCAGCTTTAATGGACAAGGTGGGTATGAGCAGTTCTTC. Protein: CASSFNGQGGYEQFF. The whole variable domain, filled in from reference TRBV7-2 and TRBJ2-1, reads GAGVSQSPSNKVTEKGKDVELRCDPISGHTALYWYRQSLGQGLEFLIYFQGNSAPDKSGLPSDRFSAERTGGSVSTLTIQRTQQEDSAVYLCASSFNGQGGYEQFFGPGTRLTVL.

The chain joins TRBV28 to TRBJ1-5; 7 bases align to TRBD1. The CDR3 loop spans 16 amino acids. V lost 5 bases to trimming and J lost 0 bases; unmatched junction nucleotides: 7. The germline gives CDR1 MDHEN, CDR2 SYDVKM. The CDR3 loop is CASSLLRTGSNQPQHF. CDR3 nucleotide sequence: TGTGCCAGCAGTCTTTTGAGGACAGGTAGCAATCAGCCCCAGCATTTT.

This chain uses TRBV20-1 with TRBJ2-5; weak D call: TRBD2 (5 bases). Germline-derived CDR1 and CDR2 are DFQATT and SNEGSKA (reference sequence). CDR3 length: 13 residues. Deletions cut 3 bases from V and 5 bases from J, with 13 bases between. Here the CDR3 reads CSASIGVRETQYF. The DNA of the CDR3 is TGCAGTGCTAGTATCGGGGTAAGGGAGACCCAGTACTTC.

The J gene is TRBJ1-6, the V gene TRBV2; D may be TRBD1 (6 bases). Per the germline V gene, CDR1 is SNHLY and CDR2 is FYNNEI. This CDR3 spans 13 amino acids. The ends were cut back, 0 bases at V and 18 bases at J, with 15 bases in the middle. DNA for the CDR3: TGTGCCAGCAGTGAAGCGTTAGGGAGGGGACACCACTTT. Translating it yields CASSEALGRGHHF. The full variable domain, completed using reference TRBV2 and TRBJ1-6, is EPEVTQTPSHQVTQMGQEVILRCVPISNHLYFYWYRQILGQKVEFLVSFYNNEISEKSEIFDDQFSVERPDGSNFTLKIRSTKLEDSAMYFCASSEALGRGHHFGNGTRLTVT.

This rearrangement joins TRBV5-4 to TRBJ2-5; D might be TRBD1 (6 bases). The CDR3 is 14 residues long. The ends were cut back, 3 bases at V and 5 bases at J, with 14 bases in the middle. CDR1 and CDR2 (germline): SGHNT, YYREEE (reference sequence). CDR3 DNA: TGTGCCAGCAGCTCACAGGGTTCTCGTGAGACCCAGTACTTC. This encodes CASSSQGSRETQYF.

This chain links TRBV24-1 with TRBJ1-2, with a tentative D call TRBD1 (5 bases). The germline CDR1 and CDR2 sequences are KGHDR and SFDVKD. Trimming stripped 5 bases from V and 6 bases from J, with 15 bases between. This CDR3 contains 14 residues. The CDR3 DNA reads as TGTGCCACCAGTGTTGGGGACTGGAGGGATGGCTACACCTTC. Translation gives CATSVGDWRDGYTF.

The CDR3 sequence is CASSEPGQGAWNQPQHF. For the CDR3, the DNA is TGTGCCAGCAGTGAACCGGGACAGGGGGCCTGGAATCAGCCCCAGCATTTT. The chain couples TRBV6-1 to TRBJ1-5; TRBD1 aligns across 12 bases. Germline loops: CDR1 MNHNS, CDR2 SASEGT. The CDR3 is 17 residues long. V lost 2 bases and J lost 4; bases outside the gene matches: 6.

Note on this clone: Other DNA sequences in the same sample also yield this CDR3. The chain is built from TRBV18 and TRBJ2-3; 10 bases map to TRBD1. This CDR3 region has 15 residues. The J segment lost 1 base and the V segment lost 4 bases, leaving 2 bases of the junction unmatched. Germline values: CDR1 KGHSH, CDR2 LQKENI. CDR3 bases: TGTGCCAGCTCACGGGGGACAGGGGGCACAGATACGCAGTATTTT. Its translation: CASSRGTGGTDTQYF.

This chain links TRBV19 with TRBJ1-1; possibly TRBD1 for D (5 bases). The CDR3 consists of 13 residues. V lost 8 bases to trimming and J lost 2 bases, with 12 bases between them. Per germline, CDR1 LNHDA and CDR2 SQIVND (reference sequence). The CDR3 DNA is TGTGCCAGTGTAGACAGCGATAACACTGAAGCTTTCTTT. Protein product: CASVDSDNTEAFF.

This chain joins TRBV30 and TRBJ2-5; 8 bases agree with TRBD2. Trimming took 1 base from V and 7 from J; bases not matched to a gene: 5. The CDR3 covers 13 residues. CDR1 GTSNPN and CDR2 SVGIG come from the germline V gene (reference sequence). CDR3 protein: CAWSAGGEGTQYF. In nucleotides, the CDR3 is TGTGCCTGGAGTGCGGGAGGGGAGGGGACCCAGTACTTC.

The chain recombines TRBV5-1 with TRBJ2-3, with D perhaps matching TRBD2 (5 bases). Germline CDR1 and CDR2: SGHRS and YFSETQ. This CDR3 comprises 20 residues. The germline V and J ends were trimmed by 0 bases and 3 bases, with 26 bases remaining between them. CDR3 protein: CASSLGAARAGPRITDTQYF. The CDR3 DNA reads TGCGCCAGCAGCTTGGGCGCGGCGCGGGCCGGGCCTCGGATAACAGATACGCAGTATTTT. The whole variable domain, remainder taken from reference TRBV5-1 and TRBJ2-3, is KAGVTQTPRYLIKTRGQQVTLSCSPISGHRSVSWYQQTPGQGLQFLFEYFSETQRNKGNFPGRFSGRQFSNSRSEMNVSTLELGDSALYLCASSLGAARAGPRITDTQYFGPGTRLTVL.

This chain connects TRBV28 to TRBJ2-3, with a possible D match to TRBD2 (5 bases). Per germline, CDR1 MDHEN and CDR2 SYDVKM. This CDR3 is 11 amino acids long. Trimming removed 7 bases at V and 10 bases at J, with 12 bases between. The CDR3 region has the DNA TGTGCCAGCACCAGTACCGGGGCGCAGTATTTT. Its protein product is CASTSTGAQYF. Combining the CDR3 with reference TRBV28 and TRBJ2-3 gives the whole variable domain DVKVTQSSRYLVKRTGEKVFLECVQDMDHENMFWYRQDPGLGLRLIYFSYDVKMKEKGDIPEGYSVSREKKERFSLILESASTNQTSMYLCASTSTGAQYFGPGTRLTVL.

The CDR3 DNA follows: TGCACCAGCAGCCAAGACGGAGGGCCAGCCGAGCAGTACTTC. Its protein is CTSSQDGGPAEQYF. J is TRBJ2-7 and V is TRBV1; the table's D call, TRBD2, has no DNA check behind it. TRBV1 has pseudogene status. The CDR3 consists of 14 residues.